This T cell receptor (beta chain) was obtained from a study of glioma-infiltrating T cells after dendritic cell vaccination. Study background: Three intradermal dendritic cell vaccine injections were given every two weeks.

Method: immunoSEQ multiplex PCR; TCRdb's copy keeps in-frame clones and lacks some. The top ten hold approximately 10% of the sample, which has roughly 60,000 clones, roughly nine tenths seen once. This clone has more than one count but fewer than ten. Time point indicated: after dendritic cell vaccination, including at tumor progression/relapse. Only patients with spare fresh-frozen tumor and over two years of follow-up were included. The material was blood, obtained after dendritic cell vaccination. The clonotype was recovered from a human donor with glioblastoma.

For the CDR3, the DNA is TGTGCCAGCAGTTACTCGGACAGGGGGCCTGGCGAGCAGTACTTC. Its protein product is CASSYSDRGPGEQYF. This rearrangement joins TRBV6-5 to TRBJ2-7; 11 bases match TRBD1. The CDR3 sequence is 15 residues long. CDR1 and CDR2 (germline): MNHEY, SVGAGI. Trimming removed 0 bases from V and 6 bases from J; junction bases left unmatched: 4.